These T cell receptor beta chains were read from a single sample in a study of T cells in localized non-small cell lung cancer. Sequencing was performed with immunoSEQ multiplex PCR; in TCRdb, only in-frame clones are kept and a portion is missing. The table records about 23,000 clones, roughly 89% of them present only once. This specimen consisted of peripheral blood, obtained before any cancer treatment. All receptors come from a male donor at least 60 years old with stage I lung adenocarcinoma. Each CDR3 is given without its conserved first and last residue. Fields, in order: CDR3 protein, V gene, J gene.

CDR3: ASSRTGTGYT
V: TRBV5-5
J: TRBJ1-2

CDR3: ASSPTTGTRNGYT
V: TRBV5-4
J: TRBJ1-2

CDR3: ASSRGAGEQY
V: TRBV18
J: TRBJ2-7

CDR3: ASSLHDRPYEQY
V: TRBV28
J: TRBJ2-7

CDR3: ASSSPRQGMNTEAF
V: TRBV19
J: TRBJ1-1

CDR3: ASSPSMAGETQY
V: TRBV4-2
J: TRBJ2-5

CDR3: ASSLSSYEQY
V: TRBV28
J: TRBJ2-7

CDR3: ASSQEAGGLSYNEQF
V: TRBV4-3
J: TRBJ2-1

CDR3: ASSQGPPTGEGNQPQH
V: TRBV4-1
J: TRBJ1-5

CDR3: AWKARGQETQY
V: TRBV30
J: TRBJ2-5

CDR3: ASSDPTSGRPGELF
V: TRBV10-1
J: TRBJ2-2

CDR3: ASSPMTMGPSSYEQY
V: TRBV18
J: TRBJ2-7

CDR3: ASSLAGFGAEAF
V: TRBV28
J: TRBJ1-1

CDR3: ASSYSNQGDEQY
V: TRBV6-5
J: TRBJ2-7

CDR3: ASSLEVGYSSGANVLT
V: TRBV7-2
J: TRBJ2-6

CDR3: ASSERAVRNEKLF
V: TRBV2
J: TRBJ1-4

CDR3: ASSLRTGTPNQPQH
V: TRBV27
J: TRBJ1-5

CDR3: ASSRPSGTGNEKLF
V: TRBV28
J: TRBJ1-4

CDR3: ASSLDSAYNEQF
V: TRBV11-3
J: TRBJ2-1

CDR3: AISEYGTGLDSPLH
V: TRBV10-3
J: TRBJ1-6

CDR3: SVASRTVGAKNIQY
V: TRBV29-1
J: TRBJ2-4

CDR3: ASSPSTGIRGGYT
V: TRBV7-9
J: TRBJ1-2

CDR3: ASSQGLNYQPQH
V: TRBV2
J: TRBJ1-5

CDR3: ASSLTGETGNTIY
V: TRBV7-2
J: TRBJ1-3

CDR3: AWSPWGGADMGNYGYT
V: TRBV30
J: TRBJ1-2

CDR3: ASSLEGSGILGQF
V: TRBV11-2
J: TRBJ2-1

CDR3: ASSERQNNSPLH
V: TRBV10-2
J: TRBJ1-6

CDR3: ASSLVRDNTEAF
V: TRBV5-5
J: TRBJ1-1

CDR3: ATSSLQGPDTQY
V: TRBV15
J: TRBJ2-3

CDR3: ASTPRGDRGLPNEKLF
V: TRBV28
J: TRBJ1-4

CDR3: SVLRASRAGAYVDTQY
V: TRBV29-1
J: TRBJ2-3

CDR3: ASSTPEDRPTYEQY
V: TRBV2
J: TRBJ2-7

CDR3: ASSQAGQGNAEAF
V: TRBV14
J: TRBJ1-1

CDR3: SGKSSGNTIY
V: TRBV29-1
J: TRBJ1-3

CDR3: ASSKGLNSGANVLT
V: TRBV7-2
J: TRBJ2-6